What follows are 27 T cell receptor beta chains derived from one specimen sequenced in a study of shared clonotypes between healthy human individuals. Only in-frame clones appear in the TCRdb table, and some are missing; sequencing was by immunoSEQ multiplex PCR. This table holds about 2.4 million clones, more than 85% found once. What was sequenced was naive CD4+ T cells from PBMCs. Subset given: CD45RA+ positively selected. The receptor source for this set is a man aged 18 to 30 in good health. Some clones in this sample may be carry-over from other donors' samples.

The chain couples TRBV6-5 to TRBJ2-7; 7 positions agree with TRBD1. V lost 4 bases to trimming and J lost 1 base; unmatched junction nucleotides: 4. CDR3 size: 14 residues. Looked up from germline, CDR1 is MNHEY and CDR2 is SVGAGI. Written as DNA, the CDR3 is TGTGCCAGCAGTTTCCCGGGACAGTCCTACGAGCAGTACTTC. This codes for CASSFPGQSYEQYF.

V usage is TRBV7-2 and J usage is TRBJ2-7; 7 bases are a match to TRBD2. The CDR3 has 14 amino acids. Looked up from germline, CDR1 is SGHTA and CDR2 is FQGNSA. With V trimmed by 5 bases and J by 2 bases, 6 bases remained unmatched. The CDR3: CASSPSSGAYEQYF. CDR3 sequence (DNA): TGTGCCAGCAGCCCCTCTAGCGGAGCCTACGAGCAGTACTTC.

The rearrangement joins TRBV18 to TRBJ1-2; a possible D gene is TRBD1 (6 bases). V lost 2 bases, J lost 6 bases, and 22 bases lay in between. The CDR3 sequence is 17 residues long. Germline CDR1 reads KGHSH; CDR2 reads LQKENI. Written as DNA, the CDR3 is TGTGCCAGCTCACCATTTTTCCGGATCGCAGGGGAGCATGGCTACACCTTC. This sequence encodes CASSPFFRIAGEHGYTF.

In DNA, the CDR3 is TGCGCCAGCAGGCGGGACACGGCAGATACGCAGTATTTT. Its translation is CASRRDTADTQYF. This chain connects TRBV5-1 to TRBJ2-3; D possibly matches TRBD1 or TRBD2 (6 bases each). The CDR3 contains 13 residues. V dropped 5 bases and J dropped 4 bases, with 11 bases sitting between them. Germline CDR1 SGHRS, CDR2 YFSETQ.

This clone was seen only a few times. The chain uses TRBV30 and TRBJ1-1; 10 nucleotides match TRBD1. This CDR3 has 13 amino acids. Losses at the gene ends were 6 bases for V and 4 bases for J; bases not matched to a gene: 5. CDR1 is GTSNPN, CDR2 SVGIG, per germline (reference sequence). The CDR3 loop is CACTGQGGTEAFF. The DNA for the CDR3 is TGTGCCTGCACCGGACAGGGGGGCACTGAAGCTTTCTTT.

The genes are TRBV9 and TRBJ1-4; D is undetermined. The germline gives CDR1 SGDLS, CDR2 YYNGEE. Trimming took off 3 bases at V and 4 bases at J, with 10 bases between the two ends. The CDR3 contains 14 residues. Here the CDR3 reads CASSGSEFNEKLFF. For the CDR3, the DNA is TGTGCCAGCAGCGGTTCAGAATTTAATGAAAAACTGTTTTTT.

DNA for the CDR3: TGTGCCTGGAGTGTATATATCATCAGCTCTGGAAACACCATATATTTT. Its protein product is CAWSVYIISSGNTIYF. The chain links TRBV30 to TRBJ1-3; D unresolved. Germline values: CDR1 GTSNPN, CDR2 SVGIG (reference sequence). This CDR3 comprises 16 residues. The V end was cut by 0 bases, the J end by 0 bases, with 12 bases between.

The chain is built from TRBV18 and TRBJ1-5; 7 bases are shared with TRBD1. CDR3 length equals 14 residues. With 3 bases clipped from V and 4 bases from J, the junction kept 3 bases outside the gene matches. The germline gives CDR1 KGHSH, CDR2 LQKENI. The CDR3 sequence: CASSPTGKNQPQHF. For the CDR3, the DNA is TGTGCCAGCTCACCGACAGGGAAAAATCAGCCCCAGCATTTT.

This clone was found once. The V and J genes are TRBV19 and TRBJ2-7; 7 nucleotides agree with TRBD1. Germline V CDR1 and CDR2: LNHDA, SQIVND (reference sequence). CDR3 size: 14 residues. V gave up 3 bases and J gave up 3 bases; unmatched junction bases: 5. CDR3 region: CASSIGTENYEQYF. The CDR3 DNA follows: TGTGCCAGTAGTATCGGGACAGAGAACTACGAGCAGTACTTC. Variable domain in full (rest from reference TRBV19 and TRBJ2-7): DGGITQSPKYLFRKEGQNVTLSCEQNLNHDAMYWYRQDPGQGLRLIYYSQIVNDFQKGDIAEGYSVSREKKESFPLTVTSAQKNPTAFYLCASSIGTENYEQYFGPGTRLTVT.

This sequence joins TRBV30 and TRBJ1-6; 8 nucleotides line up with TRBD1. The V gene end was trimmed by 1 base and the J gene end by 9 bases; junction bases not matched to a gene: 8. The CDR3 length is 15 residues. Germline assignment: CDR1 GTSNPN and CDR2 SVGIG (reference sequence). CDR3 protein: CAWSEQTGEGSPLHF. The CDR3 DNA sequence: TGTGCCTGGAGTGAACAGACAGGGGAAGGTTCACCCCTCCACTTT.

This clone was counted a single time. The V gene is TRBV7-8, the J gene TRBJ1-1; 8 bases are a match to TRBD1. There are 15 residues in the CDR3. Germline CDR1 SGHVS, CDR2 FQNEAQ. V was clipped by 5 bases and J by 10 bases; unmatched bases: 15. The DNA for the CDR3 is TGTGCCAGCAGCCCGCGGGACAGGCCCATCAAAGGAGCTTTCTTT. Translating it yields CASSPRDRPIKGAFF.

Points on this clone: The junction does not match germline at one end; this may be a read error. The chain couples TRBV5-1 to TRBJ2-1, with 8 positions matching TRBD2. Germline lookup yields CDR1 SGHRS and CDR2 YFSETQ. This CDR3 is built from 15 residues. The CDR3 DNA is TGTGCCAGCAGCGGGGGACTTCGGAGCTCTGCTGAGCAGTTCTTC. Protein sequence: CASSGGLRSSAEQFF.

The J gene is TRBJ2-2, the V gene TRBV28; no definite D call. The V gene lost 3 bases and the J gene lost 6 bases, with 8 bases spanning the gap. Germline-derived CDR1 and CDR2 are MDHEN and SYDVKM. The CDR3 sequence is 13 residues long. Here the CDR3 reads CASSFFIAGELFF. CDR3 sequence (DNA): TGTGCCAGCAGTTTTTTTATAGCCGGGGAGCTGTTTTTT.

The chain recombines TRBV28 with TRBJ1-2; 9 nucleotides line up with TRBD1. Germline-derived CDR1 and CDR2 are MDHEN and SYDVKM. V trimming: 7 bases; J trimming: 6 bases; junction bases outside the gene matches: 3. The length of the CDR3 is 12 residues. The CDR3 region has the DNA TGTGCCAGCACTGGGACAGGGAATGGCTACACCTTC. It is translated as CASTGTGNGYTF.

V is TRBV28 and J is TRBJ2-3, with 8 bases fitting TRBD2. Germline loops: CDR1 MDHEN, CDR2 SYDVKM. The CDR3 is made up of 17 amino acids. V lost 9 bases, J lost 0 bases, and 14 bases stayed unmatched. CDR3 bases: TGTGCCAGTCGTGGTCGTACCGGGAGGGTTAGCACAGATACGCAGTATTTT. It translates to CASRGRTGRVSTDTQYF.

The CDR3 spells CASSTYHRDRVIETQYF. For the CDR3, the DNA is TGTGCCAGTAGTACTTACCACCGGGACAGGGTAATAGAGACCCAGTACTTC. The V and J genes are TRBV19 and TRBJ2-5; TRBD1 agrees at 9 bases. Germline V gene data show CDR1 as LNHDA and CDR2 as SQIVND (reference sequence). V was clipped by 4 bases and J by 4 bases; unmatched bases: 13. The CDR3 loop spans 17 amino acids.

V is TRBV6-5 and J is TRBJ2-7, with 10 nucleotides matching TRBD2. Germline values: CDR1 MNHEY, CDR2 SVGAGI. The length of the CDR3 is 13 residues. V dropped 11 bases and J dropped 0; count of bases not matched to a gene: 4. CDR3 sequence: CAARLAGSYEQYF. CDR3 DNA: TGTGCCGCGCGACTAGCGGGCTCCTACGAGCAGTACTTC.

This clone showed up just once. The rearrangement links TRBV7-2 to TRBJ1-5; D gene unclear. Trimming left V 2 bases short and J 6 bases short, with 14 bases between. The length of the CDR3 is 15 residues. Per germline, CDR1 SGHTA and CDR2 FQGNSA. The CDR3 here is CASSLLARVSQPQHF. CDR3 sequence (DNA): TGTGCCAGCAGCTTATTGGCGCGGGTTAGTCAGCCCCAGCATTTT.

To note about this clone: This sample also contains other DNA sequences that code for the same CDR3. The CDR3 DNA is TGTGCCAGCAGTTTTGATTCCTACAATGAGCAGTTCTTC. It codes for CASSFDSYNEQFF. The chain combines TRBV28 with TRBJ2-1, with D unresolved. CDR3 length: 13 residues. V lost 3 bases, J lost 1 base, and 4 bases lay in between. CDR1 MDHEN and CDR2 SYDVKM come from the germline V gene.

In DNA, the CDR3 is TGTGCCAGCAGTGCGGACAGCCTCTCCTACGAGCAGTACTTC. Amino acid sequence: CASSADSLSYEQYF. The chain is built from TRBV6-5 and TRBJ2-7; a weak D match, TRBD1 (6 bases). From germline, CDR1 is MNHEY and CDR2 SVGAGI. This CDR3 spans 14 amino acids. V dropped 5 bases and J dropped 0 bases, with 11 bases sitting between them.

The chain is built from TRBV12-2 and TRBJ2-7; the table's D call of TRBD1 was not tested on the DNA. TRBV12-2 is marked as a pseudogene. The CDR3 is 14 residues long. The CDR3 region has the DNA TGTGCAAGTCGCCTAAAACAGCTCTCCTACGAGCAGTACTTC. Encoded protein: CASRLKQLSYEQYF.

A word on this clone: The sample holds other DNA sequences that translate to the same CDR3. The chain recombines TRBV11-2 with TRBJ2-3, with 12 nucleotides matching TRBD2. This CDR3 has 16 amino acids. CDR1 is SGHAT, CDR2 FQNNGV, per germline. V gave up 4 bases and J gave up 0 bases; unmatched junction bases: 2. CDR3 region: CASSSGTSGSTDTQYF. In DNA, the CDR3 is TGTGCCAGCAGCTCCGGGACTAGCGGGAGCACAGATACGCAGTATTTT. Supplemented by reference TRBV11-2 and TRBJ2-3, the full variable domain reads EAGVAQSPRYKIIEKRQSVAFWCNPISGHATLYWYQQILGQGPKLLIQFQNNGVVDDSQLPKDRFSAERLKGVDSTLKIQPAKLEDSAVYLCASSSGTSGSTDTQYFGPGTRLTVL.

V is TRBV18 and J is TRBJ2-6, with D tentatively TRBD1 (5 bases). CDR3 size: 15 residues. The V and J ends lost 4 bases and 1 base respectively, with 8 bases between them. From germline, CDR1 is KGHSH and CDR2 LQKENI. The CDR3 bases are TGTGCCAGCTCACTAGACAGATCTGGGGCCAACGTCCTGACTTTC. Amino acid sequence: CASSLDRSGANVLTF.

This chain joins TRBV5-4 and TRBJ1-1; possible D gene TRBD1, 5 bases. Per germline, CDR1 SGHNT and CDR2 YYREEE (reference sequence). The CDR3 has 15 residues. Trimming pared 4 bases from V and 8 bases from J, leaving 21 bases between. In DNA, the CDR3 is TGTGCCAGCAGCAGAATGGGGGAGGGCGTGCGAGAAGCTTTCTTT. Protein product: CASSRMGEGVREAFF.

The chain links TRBV29-1 to TRBJ2-7; no firm D call. Germline assignment: CDR1 SQVTM and CDR2 ANQGSEA. Trimming pared 3 bases from V and 1 base from J, leaving 10 bases between. The CDR3 consists of 13 residues. The chain's CDR3 is CSVDWARSYEQYF. The CDR3 DNA reads TGCAGCGTTGATTGGGCCAGATCCTACGAGCAGTACTTC.

J is TRBJ1-3 and V is TRBV9; 8 nucleotides match TRBD1. The germline CDR1 and CDR2 sequences are SGDLS and YYNGEE. The junction had 5 bases not matched to a gene; V was cut back by 3 bases and J by 0 bases. The CDR3 covers 16 residues. Here the CDR3 reads CASSGGTGYSGNTIYF. The CDR3 bases are TGTGCCAGCAGCGGCGGGACAGGATACTCTGGAAACACCATATATTTT.

The chain uses TRBV5-1 and TRBJ1-2; 9 nucleotides line up with TRBD1. This CDR3 is built from 14 residues. CDR1 SGHRS and CDR2 YFSETQ come from the germline V gene. The V and J ends lost 2 bases and 7 bases, in that order; junction bases with no gene match: 6. The CDR3 loop is CASSFLTGGSGYTF. DNA of the CDR3: TGCGCCAGCAGCTTCTTAACAGGGGGCAGTGGCTACACCTTC.